Each of the 22 T cell receptor beta chains below was sequenced from the same sample in a study of beta chain features in type 1 diabetes. Points from the study as a whole: Shorter TCRB CDR3s, moderately but significantly so, marked every one of the four CD4+ subsets in Type 1 diabetes patients.

The whole isolated RNA underwent reverse transcription, so sequencing captured expressed TCRB transcripts. TCRdb's table, derived via immunoSEQ multiplex PCR, lists solely in-frame clones and lacks some. The table lists 100,000 to 150,000 clones, around 9% of them singletons, with under 0.9% in the top ten. Their recognized antigens are unknown. Sequenced sample: central memory CD4+ T cells from blood. The receptors were gathered from a man aged 30-40 years with type 1 diabetes.

The rearrangement links TRBV30 to TRBJ1-2, with TRBD1 identical over 8 bases. Trimming removed 3 bases from V and 6 bases from J; junction bases left unmatched: 6. Germline V gives CDR1 GTSNPN, CDR2 SVGIG (reference sequence). The CDR3 runs 13 residues. The CDR3 sequence is CAWRADRVNGYTF. The CDR3 nucleotides are TGTGCCTGGAGAGCGGACAGGGTCAATGGCTACACCTTC.

A few counts support this clone. This rearrangement joins TRBV29-1 to TRBJ1-2; 9 nucleotides line up with TRBD1. The germline V gene encodes CDR1 SQVTM and CDR2 ANQGSEA. The V segment lost 7 bases and the J segment 2 bases; nucleotides outside the gene matches: 5. The CDR3 contains 13 residues. CDR3 DNA: TGCAGCGCTGGGGACAGGGCGAACTATGGCTACACCTTC. As protein: CSAGDRANYGYTF.

This clone has only a few counts. The genes are TRBV5-1 and TRBJ2-1, with a tentative D call TRBD2 (6 bases). The CDR3 sequence is 15 residues long. Germline V gene sequence: CDR1 SGHRS, CDR2 YFSETQ. Trimming took off 4 bases at V and 4 bases at J, with 15 bases between the two ends. The CDR3 is CASSQTRQGYNEQFF. The CDR3 DNA reads TGCGCCAGCAGCCAGACTAGACAAGGGTACAATGAGCAGTTCTTC.

This clone occurred a few times. The chain employs TRBV5-4 and TRBJ2-3, with D unresolved. Germline V gene data show CDR1 as SGHNT and CDR2 as YYREEE (reference sequence). The CDR3 loop spans 15 amino acids. V shed 5 bases and J shed 2 bases, with 15 bases lying between them. The CDR3 bases are TGTGCCAGCAGTTCAGGTTCATGGTCCACAGATACGCAGTATTTT. As protein: CASSSGSWSTDTQYF.

The chain is built from TRBV5-1 and TRBJ2-7; perhaps TRBD2 as D (6 bases). The CDR3 loop spans 14 amino acids. Germline V gene sequence: CDR1 SGHRS, CDR2 YFSETQ. V was clipped by 2 bases and J by 3 bases, with 12 bases between them. DNA of the CDR3: TGCGCCAGCAGCTTACAAGGGACTTACTACGAGCAGTACTTC. This sequence encodes CASSLQGTYYEQYF.

The table lists this clone with a few counts. The V gene is TRBV2, the J gene TRBJ2-1; TRBD2 matches at 12 bases. The V segment lost 10 bases and the J segment 6 bases; nucleotides outside the gene matches: 10. The CDR3 runs 15 residues. Per germline, CDR1 SNHLY and CDR2 FYNNEI. CDR3 in amino acids: CATSGGLAGLNEQFF. DNA for the CDR3: TGTGCCACCTCCGGGGGACTAGCGGGCCTCAATGAGCAGTTCTTC.

J is TRBJ2-2 and V is TRBV5-4; D is possibly TRBD2 (6 bases). V gave up 5 bases and J gave up 6 bases, with 17 bases separating them. The CDR3 spans 15 residues. The germline gives CDR1 SGHNT, CDR2 YYREEE (reference sequence). The CDR3 loop is CASSVAGGGAGELFF. In DNA, the CDR3 is TGTGCCAGCAGTGTGGCCGGGGGAGGTGCCGGGGAGCTGTTTTTT.

This clone has only a few counts. The chain has TRBV21-1 and TRBJ1-1; TRBD1 is taken as the D call from the table, unchecked against the DNA. TRBV21-1 is deemed a pseudogene. The length of the CDR3 is 18 residues. CDR3 amino acids: CASSKDQRQAKRYTEAFF. Written as DNA, the CDR3 is TGTGCCAGCAGCAAAGACCAAAGACAGGCGAAGAGGTACACTGAAGCTTTCTTT.

The chain recombines TRBV15 with TRBJ2-3, with D uncertain. V was trimmed by 3 bases and J by 0 bases, leaving 7 bases between them. The CDR3 sequence is 14 residues long. Germline lookup yields CDR1 LNHNV and CDR2 YYDKDF (reference sequence). The CDR3 reads CATSSAGSTDTQYF. Here the CDR3 DNA reads TGTGCCACCAGCAGTGCCGGGAGCACAGATACGCAGTATTTT.

This clone occurred a few times. The chain couples TRBV19 to TRBJ1-5; D is undetermined. Germline assignment: CDR1 LNHDA and CDR2 SQIVND (reference sequence). V was shortened by 4 bases and J by 6 bases, with 16 bases between the two germline ends. CDR3 length: 15 amino acids. DNA of the CDR3: TGTGCCAGTAGTACCCAGGAGGCGCGAGGTCAGCCCCAGCATTTT. The encoded protein is CASSTQEARGQPQHF.

This clone was observed at least ten times. The chain couples TRBV28 to TRBJ2-1, with D perhaps matching TRBD1 (5 bases). Between the trimmed V and J ends, which lost 8 bases and 3 bases, there was a span of 14 bases. The germline V gene has CDR1 MDHEN and CDR2 SYDVKM. CDR3 length: 14 amino acids. The CDR3 DNA is TGTGCCAGCGGACATTTGGAGCGCTACAATGAGCAGTTCTTC. Translation: CASGHLERYNEQFF.

The chain recombines TRBV28 with TRBJ1-5; 11 bases map to TRBD1. The germline gives CDR1 MDHEN, CDR2 SYDVKM. The CDR3 length is 19 residues. The V segment lost 7 bases and the J segment 7 bases; nucleotides outside the gene matches: 21. The CDR3 sequence is CASITPGQGGKLVTQPQHF. The CDR3 DNA reads TGTGCCAGCATTACACCGGGACAGGGGGGAAAACTCGTGACACAGCCCCAGCATTTT.

This clone was recorded a few times. The chain combines TRBV4-1 with TRBJ2-7, with 8 bases that match TRBD2. J was trimmed by 0 bases and V by 6 bases; bases with no gene match: 4. Germline V gene data show CDR1 as MGHRA and CDR2 as YSYEKL. This CDR3 has 14 residues. CDR3 nucleotides: TGCGCCAGCAGGTTCAGCGGGAGCTCCTACGAGCAGTACTTC. It encodes CASRFSGSSYEQYF.

This clone was seen more than once but under ten times. The chain joins TRBV7-9 to TRBJ2-2; 8 positions match TRBD1. This CDR3 contains 15 residues. The V and J ends lost 5 bases and 4 bases, in that order; junction bases with no gene match: 6. Germline CDR1 reads SEHNR; CDR2 reads FQNEAQ (reference sequence). The CDR3 reads CASSPTGASTGELFF. The CDR3 DNA reads TGTGCCAGCAGCCCGACAGGGGCGAGCACCGGGGAGCTGTTTTTT.

The sample holds one count of this clone. The chain combines TRBV2 with TRBJ2-1; 7 nucleotides line up with TRBD2. The ends lost 6 bases at V and 4 bases at J; junction bases unmatched: 6. The CDR3 loop spans 14 amino acids. Germline CDR1 and CDR2: SNHLY and FYNNEI. CDR3 DNA sequence: TGTGCCAGCAGGTCCCGCGGGGGATACAATGAGCAGTTCTTC. Residues: CASRSRGGYNEQFF. Looking up the rest from reference TRBV2 and TRBJ2-1 gives the full variable domain: EPEVTQTPSHQVTQMGQEVILRCVPISNHLYFYWYRQILGQKVEFLVSFYNNEISEKSEIFDDQFSVERPDGSNFTLKIRSTKLEDSAMYFCASRSRGGYNEQFFGPGTRLTVL.

This rearrangement joins TRBV7-2 to TRBJ2-3; 10 bases align to TRBD1. The germline CDR1 and CDR2 sequences are SGHTA and FQGNSA. Trimming cost V 6 bases and J 2 bases; bases outside gene matches: 5. The CDR3 loop spans 15 amino acids. The CDR3, as DNA: TGTGCCAGCAGGGGACAGGGGATGACCACAGATACGCAGTATTTT. Its protein product is CASRGQGMTTDTQYF.

This clone was seen more than once but under ten times. The V gene is TRBV30, the J gene TRBJ1-5; possibly TRBD1 for D (5 bases). The CDR3 consists of 13 residues. CDR1 and CDR2 from the germline V gene are GTSNPN and SVGIG (reference sequence). Trimming removed 0 bases from V and 4 bases from J, with 7 bases in between. CDR3 loop: CAWSVDNNQPQHF. CDR3 in DNA: TGTGCCTGGAGTGTGGACAATAATCAGCCCCAGCATTTT.

This clone was detected only a few times. The chain combines TRBV6-5 with TRBJ2-7, with 9 bases fitting TRBD2. Germline V CDR1 and CDR2: MNHEY, SVGAGI. This CDR3 spans 16 amino acids. V shed 2 bases and J 1 base; nucleotides not matched to a gene: 6. The CDR3 loop reads CASSYPGRGGSYEQYF. The CDR3 DNA reads TGTGCCAGCAGTTACCCCGGGCGGGGGGGGTCCTACGAGCAGTACTTC.

The chain employs TRBV18 and TRBJ2-5, with a weak D call TRBD1 (5 bases). V was cut by 2 bases and J by 0 bases, with 10 bases left in between. In germline, CDR1 is KGHSH, CDR2 LQKENI. CDR3 length equals 15 residues. The CDR3 region has the DNA TGTGCCAGCTCACCATCGGCAGGGAACCAAGAGACCCAGTACTTC. It is translated as CASSPSAGNQETQYF.

This clone came up a few times. The genes are TRBV27 and TRBJ2-7; 8 bases map to TRBD2. Losses at the gene ends were 6 bases for V and 3 bases for J; bases not matched to a gene: 10. CDR1 is MNHEY, CDR2 SMNVEV, per germline (reference sequence). The CDR3 length is 15 residues. CDR3 residues: CASRSPAGGFYEQYF. The CDR3 DNA reads TGTGCCAGCAGATCACCCGCGGGGGGATTCTACGAGCAGTACTTC.

This clone was observed a handful of times. The V gene is TRBV5-1, the J gene TRBJ2-1, with 7 bases that match TRBD1. The CDR3 covers 15 residues. Germline V gene data show CDR1 as SGHRS and CDR2 as YFSETQ. V shed 3 bases and J 5 bases; nucleotides not matched to a gene: 8. Here the CDR3 reads CASSSRQGRNNEQFF. The CDR3 coding sequence is TGCGCCAGCAGCTCACGACAGGGACGTAACAATGAGCAGTTCTTC.

V is TRBV4-1 and J is TRBJ1-2; TRBD1 aligns across 7 bases. This CDR3 comprises 15 residues. CDR1 is MGHRA and CDR2 is YSYEKL in the germline V gene. After removal of 0 bases from V and 4 bases from J, the junction contained 5 bases not matched to a gene. The CDR3 DNA is TGCGCCAGCAGCCAAGAAGGGACAGCCCTCTATGGCTACACCTTC. Its protein product is CASSQEGTALYGYTF.